Shown below are 9 T cell receptor beta chains from a single sample sequenced in a study of T cell responses to AZD1222 COVID-19 vaccine (dated by TCRdb to the early 2020s). The library was produced with the immunoSEQ multiplex PCR assay. In TCRdb, the immuneACCESS table is reduced to in-frame sequences with V and J assigned. These tables do not hold every clone; where another copy was compared, an unresolved V gene accounts for under half, and the others remain unexplained. The sample table includes around 150,000 clones. The biggest ten clones account for about 2% of the sample. In light of the paper, this sample's time point label describes: baseline before first vaccination. Sequencing was done on a sample of peripheral blood. The receptor source for this set is an adult in good health.

V gene TRBV6-5 combines with J gene TRBJ1-5, with 7 bases lining up with TRBD1. V gave up 5 bases and J gave up 4 bases; unmatched junction bases: 8. Germline V gene data show CDR1 as MNHEY and CDR2 as SVGAGI. The CDR3 totals 15 residues. The CDR3 protein is CASSPRDSLNQPQHF. The CDR3, as DNA: TGTGCCAGCAGTCCCCGGGACAGTTTGAATCAGCCCCAGCATTTT.

The chain employs TRBV6-6 and TRBJ1-6; TRBD1 is a possible D gene (5 bases). Germline V CDR1 and CDR2: MNHNY, SVGAGI (reference sequence). This CDR3 spans 16 amino acids. Trimming pared 6 bases from V and 0 bases from J, leaving 12 bases between. The CDR3 DNA is TGTGCCAGCAGAGCGACAGTTAACTCCTATAATTCACCCCTCCACTTT. Translation: CASRATVNSYNSPLHF.

The chain joins TRBV2 to TRBJ1-3; 11 positions match TRBD1. Germline-derived CDR1 and CDR2 are SNHLY and FYNNEI. This CDR3 has 20 residues. The J segment lost 4 bases and the V segment lost 6 bases, leaving 20 bases of the junction unmatched. CDR3: CASSGLTGTGGIRDGNTIYF. CDR3 coding DNA: TGTGCCAGCAGCGGCCTTACCGGGACAGGGGGAATACGCGACGGAAACACCATATATTTT.

On this clone itself: The sample has other DNA sequences that encode this CDR3 too. The rearrangement joins TRBV2 to TRBJ2-1; 7 positions agree with TRBD1. The CDR3 runs to 15 residues. V lost 3 bases, J lost 0 bases, and 2 bases stayed unmatched. Germline values: CDR1 SNHLY, CDR2 FYNNEI. CDR3 region: CASSEGQSSYNEQFF. In nucleotides, the CDR3 is TGTGCCAGCAGTGAGGGACAGAGCTCCTACAATGAGCAGTTCTTC.

The rearrangement links TRBV3-1 (or the pseudogene TRBV3-2) to TRBJ1-1; 8 bases line up with TRBD1. CDR1 is LGHDT, CDR2 YNNKEL, per germline (reference sequence). This CDR3 contains 16 residues. V was pared by 1 base and J by 5 bases, with 9 bases of the junction left unmatched. CDR3 amino acids: CASSQGYGTGETEAFF. CDR3 coding DNA: TGTGCCAGCAGCCAAGGATACGGGACAGGCGAAACTGAAGCTTTCTTT.

This chain joins TRBV3-1 (or the pseudogene TRBV3-2) and TRBJ2-7; no clear D gene. CDR3 length: 15 amino acids. The V gene lost 4 bases and the J gene lost 3 bases, with 16 bases spanning the gap. Germline CDR1 LGHDT, CDR2 YNNKEL (reference sequence). The CDR3 here is CASSPRATSNYEQYF. The CDR3 DNA follows: TGTGCCAGCAGCCCCCGGGCCACCTCCAACTACGAGCAGTACTTC.

The J gene is TRBJ1-5, the V gene TRBV7-2, with TRBD1 matching over 8 bases. The germline gives CDR1 SGHTA, CDR2 FQGNSA. The CDR3 is made up of 15 amino acids. The V segment lost 5 bases and the J segment 4 bases; nucleotides outside the gene matches: 7. The CDR3 reads CASSPWGQVNQPQHF. CDR3 nucleotide sequence: TGTGCCAGCAGCCCCTGGGGACAGGTTAATCAGCCCCAGCATTTT.

The chain couples TRBV5-1 to TRBJ2-6; 10 bases fit TRBD2. The CDR3 has 15 residues. With V trimmed by 5 bases and J by 3 bases, 2 bases remained unmatched. Germline CDR1 SGHRS, CDR2 YFSETQ. The CDR3 DNA is TGCGCCAGCAGGCCTAGCGGGGGTGGGGCCAACGTCCTGACTTTC. This sequence encodes CASRPSGGGANVLTF.

The rearrangement uses TRBV5-6 and TRBJ1-6; TRBD1 matches at 7 bases. After removal of 4 bases from V and 0 bases from J, the junction contained 7 bases not matched to a gene. CDR3 length equals 17 residues. Germline V CDR1 and CDR2: SGHDT, YYEEEE. CDR3 region: CASSPHRGSSYNSPLHF. The DNA of the CDR3 is TGTGCCAGCAGCCCCCACAGGGGAAGCTCCTATAATTCACCCCTCCACTTT.